A selection of T cell receptor beta chains follows, all from one sample in a study of cytomegalovirus exposure and HLA in healthy donors. The data were produced by immunoSEQ multiplex PCR, yet TCRdb's version contains in-frame clones alone and is incomplete. Counted here are 180,000 or so clones, around nine tenths occurring once; the ten biggest clones make up 7.2%. Sequenced: PBMCs. These receptors all come from a man younger than 40 in good health and CMV-seropositive. The CDR3 runs from the conserved cysteine through the conserved F or W. A clone size is listed for some rows: how often the clone was seen (once, few, many), or a class if it is expanded.

>TRBV7-9|TRBJ2-2|NA
CASSFEYPTGELFF
>TRBV5-1|TRBJ2-3|NA
CASSLGRTDTQYF
>TRBV9|TRBJ1-1|NA
CASSLRQGSTEAFF
>TRBV7-9|TRBJ2-7|NA
CASSSDRRVSYEQYF
>TRBV11-3|TRBJ2-7|NA
CASSFGDRYYEQYF
>TRBV7-3|TRBJ2-1|NA
CDATYNEQFF
>TRBV7-2|TRBJ2-7|NA
CASTFWTGSYEQYF
>TRBV5-1|TRBJ2-1|few
CASSLGGIWNEQFF
>TRBV27|TRBJ2-7|NA
CASTETSGGPYEQYF
>TRBV7-2|TRBJ2-7|few
CASSRTGLSSYEQYF
>TRBV28|TRBJ2-2|few
CASSPTSGGITGELFF
>TRBV7-2|TRBJ2-3|once
CASSASRDRGNTQYF
>TRBV18|TRBJ2-5|NA
CASSHGTGETQYF
>TRBV4-3|TRBJ1-6|NA
CASSQAPGLPNSPLHF
>TRBV19|TRBJ2-1|NA
CASTRIGAGYNEQFF
>TRBV28|TRBJ1-1|NA
CASTSGTEAFF
>TRBV11-3|TRBJ1-1|once
CASSPPKGAVDTEAFF
>TRBV4-3|TRBJ2-7|NA
CASSQDRNGGAWEQYF
>TRBV18|TRBJ2-6|few
CASSPSQGSSSGANVLTF
>TRBV28|TRBJ2-7|NA
CASFSSRLDSGPTYEQYF
>TRBV7-7|TRBJ2-7|NA
CASSPGPLYEQYF
>TRBV7-9|TRBJ2-7|NA
CASSPRRDRPYEQYF
>TRBV6-5|TRBJ1-2|NA
CASSPQGGSSNGYTF
>TRBV1|TRBJ2-2|NA
CTSSHPWASGRSPGELFF
>TRBV5-1|TRBJ1-4|NA
CASSYLGETNEKLFF
>TRBV2|TRBJ1-2|few
CASSRGQGGYGYTF
>TRBV6-5|TRBJ2-7|NA
CASSLADGLYMEQYF
>TRBV27|TRBJ2-4|NA
CASSLSIAGEDQYF
>TRBV5-6|TRBJ1-2|NA
CASSFFTGSQPQLGGYTF
>TRBV4-1|TRBJ1-6|few
CASSRTERSYNSPLHF
>TRBV28|TRBJ2-7|NA
CASSLDRVSYEQYF
>TRBV15|TRBJ1-3|NA
CATSGLARGVNTIYF
>TRBV19|TRBJ2-7|NA
CASSDKAGFFEQYF
>TRBV6-1|TRBJ1-2|NA
CASSPQGNYGYTF
>TRBV30|TRBJ1-4|NA
CAWNRVFQEKLFF
>TRBV28|TRBJ2-1|NA
CASSLHPGGGIHYNEQFF
>TRBV6-5|TRBJ2-1|once
CASTYSDEQFF
>TRBV28|TRBJ2-7|NA
CASSWVRGSYEQYF
>TRBV4-1|TRBJ2-2|NA
CASSQALQSNTGELFF
>TRBV30|TRBJ1-2|NA
CAWSRLGQPKDYGYTF
>TRBV6-1|TRBJ2-7|NA
CASRSATYEQYF
>TRBV19|TRBJ2-2|few
CASSMPPMGNTGELFF
>TRBV28|TRBJ1-5|few
CASSTDQPQHF
>TRBV15|TRBJ2-5|NA
CATSREGSQETQYF
>TRBV19|TRBJ1-6|NA
CASSRTAYNSPLHF